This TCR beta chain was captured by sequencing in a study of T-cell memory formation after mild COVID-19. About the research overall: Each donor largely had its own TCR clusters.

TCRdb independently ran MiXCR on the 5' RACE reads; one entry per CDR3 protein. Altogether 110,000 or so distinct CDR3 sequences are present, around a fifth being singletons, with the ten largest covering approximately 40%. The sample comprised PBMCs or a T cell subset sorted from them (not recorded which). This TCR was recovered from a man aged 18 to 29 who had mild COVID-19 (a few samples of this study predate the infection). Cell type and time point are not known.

The CDR3 reads CASSLGGGRETQYF. In DNA, the CDR3 is TGTGCCAGCAGCTTAGGCGGGGGTAGAGAGACCCAGTACTTC. V gene TRBV7-9 combines with J gene TRBJ2-5; 7 bases map to TRBD2. Germline trimming cut 1 base from V and 4 bases from J; bases unmatched to any gene: 3. Germline assignment: CDR1 SEHNR and CDR2 FQNEAQ (reference sequence). This CDR3 spans 14 amino acids. Drawing the rest from reference TRBV7-9 and TRBJ2-5, the complete variable domain is DTGVSQNPRHKITKRGQNVTFRCDPISEHNRLYWYRQTLGQGPEFLTYFQNEAQLEKSRLLSDRFSAERPKGSFSTLEIQRTEQGDSAMYLCASSLGGGRETQYFGPGTRLLVL.